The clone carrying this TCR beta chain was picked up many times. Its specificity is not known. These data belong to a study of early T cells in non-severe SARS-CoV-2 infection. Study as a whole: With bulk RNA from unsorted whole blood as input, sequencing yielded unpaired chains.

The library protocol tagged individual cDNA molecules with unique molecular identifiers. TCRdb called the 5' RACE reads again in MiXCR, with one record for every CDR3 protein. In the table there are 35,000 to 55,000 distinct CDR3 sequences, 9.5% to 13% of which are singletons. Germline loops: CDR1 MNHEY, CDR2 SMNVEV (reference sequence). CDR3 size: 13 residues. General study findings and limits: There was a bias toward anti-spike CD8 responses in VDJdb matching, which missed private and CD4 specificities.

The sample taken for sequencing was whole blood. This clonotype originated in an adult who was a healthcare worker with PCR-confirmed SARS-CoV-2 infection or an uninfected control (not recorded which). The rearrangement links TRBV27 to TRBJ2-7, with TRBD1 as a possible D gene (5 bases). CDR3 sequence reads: CATRGRAAYEQYF. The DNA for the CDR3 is TGTGCAACAAGGGGTAGGGCGGCGTACGAGCAGTACTTC.